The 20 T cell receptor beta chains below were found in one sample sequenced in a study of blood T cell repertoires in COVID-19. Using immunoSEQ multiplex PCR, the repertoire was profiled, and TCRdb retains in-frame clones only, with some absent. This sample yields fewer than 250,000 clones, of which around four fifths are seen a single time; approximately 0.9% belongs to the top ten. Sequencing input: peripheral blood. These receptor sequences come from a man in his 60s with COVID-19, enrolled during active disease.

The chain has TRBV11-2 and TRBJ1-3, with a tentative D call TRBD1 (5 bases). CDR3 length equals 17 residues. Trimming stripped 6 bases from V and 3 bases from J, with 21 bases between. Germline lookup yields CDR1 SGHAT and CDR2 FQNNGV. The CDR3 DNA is TGTGCCAGCAGTCGTTTGCTTGCAGGGAAGAGTGGAAACACCATATATTTT. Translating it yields CASSRLLAGKSGNTIYF.

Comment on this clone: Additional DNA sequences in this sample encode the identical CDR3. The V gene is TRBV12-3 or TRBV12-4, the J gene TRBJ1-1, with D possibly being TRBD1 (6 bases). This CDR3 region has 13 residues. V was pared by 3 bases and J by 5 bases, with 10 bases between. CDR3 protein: CASSFGGRTEAFF. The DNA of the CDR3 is TGTGCCAGCAGTTTCGGGGGGCGGACTGAAGCTTTCTTT.

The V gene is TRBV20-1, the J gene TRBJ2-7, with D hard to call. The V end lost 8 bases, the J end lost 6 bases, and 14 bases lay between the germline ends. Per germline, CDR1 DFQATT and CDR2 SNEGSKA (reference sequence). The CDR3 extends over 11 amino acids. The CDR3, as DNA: TGCAGTACGCGCTCGGGTTTCGAGCAGTACTTC. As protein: CSTRSGFEQYF.

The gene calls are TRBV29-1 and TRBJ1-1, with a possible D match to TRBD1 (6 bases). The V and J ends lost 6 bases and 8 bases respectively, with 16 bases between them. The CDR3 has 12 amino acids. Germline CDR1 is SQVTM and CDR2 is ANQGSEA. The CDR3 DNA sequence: TGCAGCGTAAGGGGGATGATAAACGAAGCTTTCTTT. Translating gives CSVRGMINEAFF.

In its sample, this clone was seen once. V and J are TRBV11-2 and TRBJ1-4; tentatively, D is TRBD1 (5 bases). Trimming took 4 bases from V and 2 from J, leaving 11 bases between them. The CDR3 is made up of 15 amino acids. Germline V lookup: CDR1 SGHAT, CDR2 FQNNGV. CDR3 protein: CASSSNGGTNEKLFF. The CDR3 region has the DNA TGTGCCAGCAGCTCGAACGGGGGGACTAATGAAAAACTGTTTTTT.

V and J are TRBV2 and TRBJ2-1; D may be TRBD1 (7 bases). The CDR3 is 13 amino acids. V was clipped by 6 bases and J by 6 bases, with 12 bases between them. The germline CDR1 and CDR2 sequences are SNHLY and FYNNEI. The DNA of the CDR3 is TGTGCCAGCAGAGGAGGGACAGCCAATGAGCAGTTCTTC. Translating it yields CASRGGTANEQFF.

The CDR3, as DNA: TGTGCCAGCAGTGTGGGGACAGGGCCCAATTCACCCCTCCACTTT. Translation gives CASSVGTGPNSPLHF. The chain carries TRBV25-1 and TRBJ1-6; TRBD1 matches at 9 bases. CDR1 is MGHDK, CDR2 SYGVNS, per germline. The CDR3 loop spans 15 amino acids. V was clipped by 4 bases and J by 7 bases; unmatched bases: 5.

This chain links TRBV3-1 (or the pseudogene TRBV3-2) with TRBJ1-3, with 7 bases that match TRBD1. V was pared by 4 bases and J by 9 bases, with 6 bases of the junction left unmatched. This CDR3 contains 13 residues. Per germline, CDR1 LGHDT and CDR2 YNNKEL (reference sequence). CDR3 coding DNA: TGTGCCAGCAGCCGACTACAGGGGACCACCATATATTTT. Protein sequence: CASSRLQGTTIYF.

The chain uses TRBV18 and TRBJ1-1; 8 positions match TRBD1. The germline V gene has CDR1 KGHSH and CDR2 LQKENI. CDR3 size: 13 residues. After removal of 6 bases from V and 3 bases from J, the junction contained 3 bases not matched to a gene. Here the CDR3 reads CASSLTGDTEAFF. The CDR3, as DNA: TGTGCCAGCTCCTTGACAGGGGACACTGAAGCTTTCTTT.

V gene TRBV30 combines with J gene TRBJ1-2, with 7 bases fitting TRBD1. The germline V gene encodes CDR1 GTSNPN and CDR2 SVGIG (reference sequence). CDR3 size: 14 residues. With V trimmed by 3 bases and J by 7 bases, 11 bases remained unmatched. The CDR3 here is CAWSRQGGPFGYTF. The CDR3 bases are TGTGCCTGGAGCCGACAGGGAGGCCCTTTTGGCTACACCTTC.

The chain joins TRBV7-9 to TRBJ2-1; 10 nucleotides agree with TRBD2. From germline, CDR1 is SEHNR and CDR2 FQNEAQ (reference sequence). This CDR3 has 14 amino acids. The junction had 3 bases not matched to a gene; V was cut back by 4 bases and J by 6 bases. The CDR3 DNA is TGTGCCAGCAGCTCTAGCGGGAGTGGCAATGAGCAGTTCTTC. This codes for CASSSSGSGNEQFF.

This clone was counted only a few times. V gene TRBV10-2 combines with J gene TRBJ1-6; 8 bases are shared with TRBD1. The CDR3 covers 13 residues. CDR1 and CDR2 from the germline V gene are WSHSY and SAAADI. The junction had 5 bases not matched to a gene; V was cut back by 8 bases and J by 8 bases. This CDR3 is CASEETGDSPLHF. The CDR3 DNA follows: TGCGCCAGCGAAGAGACAGGGGATTCACCCCTCCACTTT.

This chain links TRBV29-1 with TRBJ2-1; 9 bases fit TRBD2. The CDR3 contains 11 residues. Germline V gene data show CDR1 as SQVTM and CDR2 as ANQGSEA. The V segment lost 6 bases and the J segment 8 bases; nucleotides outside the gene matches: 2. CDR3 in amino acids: CSVGLADEQFF. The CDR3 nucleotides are TGCAGCGTGGGACTAGCCGATGAGCAGTTCTTC.

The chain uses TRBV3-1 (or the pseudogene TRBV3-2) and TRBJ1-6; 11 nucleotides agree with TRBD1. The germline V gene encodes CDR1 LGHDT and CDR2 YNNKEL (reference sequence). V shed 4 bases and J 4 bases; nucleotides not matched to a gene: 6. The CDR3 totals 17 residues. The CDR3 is CASSLGQGGHYNSPLHF. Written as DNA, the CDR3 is TGTGCCAGCAGCCTGGGACAGGGGGGACATTATAATTCACCCCTCCACTTT.

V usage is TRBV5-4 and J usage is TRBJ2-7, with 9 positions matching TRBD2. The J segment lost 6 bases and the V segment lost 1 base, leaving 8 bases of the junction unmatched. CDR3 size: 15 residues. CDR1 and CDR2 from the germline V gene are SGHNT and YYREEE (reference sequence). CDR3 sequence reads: CASSLSAGGPGEQYF. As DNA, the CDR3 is TGTGCCAGCAGCTTGTCCGCGGGAGGGCCGGGCGAGCAGTACTTC.

The CDR3 bases are TGTGCCTGGAGGGTCGGGAAACAGCAGGGCTACACCTTC. Encoded protein: CAWRVGKQQGYTF. V usage is TRBV30 and J usage is TRBJ1-2; no clear D. The germline V gene encodes CDR1 GTSNPN and CDR2 SVGIG (reference sequence). The V end lost 3 bases, the J end lost 8 bases, and 16 bases lay between the germline ends. This CDR3 has 13 residues.

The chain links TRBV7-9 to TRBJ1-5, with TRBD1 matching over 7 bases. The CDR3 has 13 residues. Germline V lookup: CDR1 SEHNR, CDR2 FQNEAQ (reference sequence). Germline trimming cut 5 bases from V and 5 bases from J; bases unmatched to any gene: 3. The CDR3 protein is CASSADRDQPQHF. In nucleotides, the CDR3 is TGTGCCAGCAGCGCAGACAGGGATCAGCCCCAGCATTTT. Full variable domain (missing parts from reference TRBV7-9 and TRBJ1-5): DTGVSQNPRHKITKRGQNVTFRCDPISEHNRLYWYRQTLGQGPEFLTYFQNEAQLEKSRLLSDRFSAERPKGSFSTLEIQRTEQGDSAMYLCASSADRDQPQHFGDGTRLSIL.

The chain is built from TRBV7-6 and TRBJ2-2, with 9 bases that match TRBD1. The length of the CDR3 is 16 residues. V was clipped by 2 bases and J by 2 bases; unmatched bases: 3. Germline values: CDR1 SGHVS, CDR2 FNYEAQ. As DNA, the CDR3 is TGTGCCAGCAGCTTACAACAGGGGGCCAACACCGGGGAGCTGTTTTTT. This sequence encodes CASSLQQGANTGELFF. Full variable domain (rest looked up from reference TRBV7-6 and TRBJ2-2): GAGVSQSPRYKVTKRGQDVALRCDPISGHVSLYWYRQALGQGPEFLTYFNYEAQQDKSGLPNDRFSAERPEGSISTLTIQRTEQRDSAMYRCASSLQQGANTGELFFGEGSRLTVL.

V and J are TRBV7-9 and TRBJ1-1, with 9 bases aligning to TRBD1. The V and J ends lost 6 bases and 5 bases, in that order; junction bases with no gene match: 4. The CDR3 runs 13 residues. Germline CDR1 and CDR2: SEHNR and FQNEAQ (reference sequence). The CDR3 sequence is CASSGQGLTEAFF. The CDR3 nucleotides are TGTGCCAGCAGTGGACAGGGGTTGACTGAAGCTTTCTTT.

CDR3 DNA: TGTGCCAGCAGTCCCCCCTCGGGGCCACAGGGAGAAAAACTGTTTTTT. Its protein product is CASSPPSGPQGEKLFF. J is TRBJ1-4 and V is TRBV28; weak D call: TRBD1 (6 bases). The germline V gene has CDR1 MDHEN and CDR2 SYDVKM. The CDR3 contains 16 residues. Trimming took 5 bases from V and 8 from J, leaving 21 bases between them.